This T cell receptor beta chain was recovered during a study of Ad26.COV2.S vaccination and SARS-CoV-2 variants. Study results and caveats: Vaccine recipients surpassed placebo recipients in spike-specific TCR breadth. CD8+ and CD4+ T cells specific for spike reportedly responded with substantial breadth after vaccination. Researchers cautioned that TCR breadth and depth analyses may have underestimated total T cell responses.

About this clone itself: Its target is not known.

The CDR3 is made up of 16 amino acids. CDR1 is MDHEN and CDR2 is SYDVKM in the germline V gene. The ends were cut back, 5 bases at V and 5 bases at J, with 21 bases in the middle. Some clones are missing from TCRdb's copy, which holds only in-frame ones; the method was immunoSEQ multiplex PCR. The sample records 440,000 or so clones, about 92% being singletons. Treatment reported: approximately 18 received Ad26.COV2.S at low or high dose, single or two shots; 5 received placebo; per-sample allocation not given. Samples were taken on day 63 after the first vaccine or placebo injection. Boston provided a donor who was an adult aged 18-55 years.

Material: peripheral blood, obtained in a trial of Ad26.COV2.S vaccine versus placebo. This chain joins TRBV28 and TRBJ1-1; a possible D gene is TRBD1 (5 bases). The receptor was isolated from a person aged 18-65 years who received the Ad26.COV2.S COVID-19 vaccine or a placebo. The chain's CDR3 is CASSGGSFQGATEAFF. CDR3 nucleotides: TGTGCCAGCAGTGGTGGGTCGTTCCAGGGTGCGACTGAAGCTTTCTTT.